The 6 T cell receptor beta chains listed next were all sequenced from one sample in a study of vaccination effects on CD4 cells after COVID-19. Sequenced by immunoSEQ multiplex PCR; TCRdb stores in-frame clones only, minus some. This sample has 55,000 to 80,000 clones, with roughly 80% found just once. These receptors are not linked to any known antigen. Prior to sequencing, the ViraFEST assay stimulated PBMC with viral peptide pools, which expanded the antigen-specific CD4+ T cells. When 10 to 11 days of culture had elapsed, CD4+ T cells were isolated. Testing of the vaccine recipients showed negative nucleocapsid antibodies and no prior SARS-CoV-2 infection. The sequencing used CD4+ T cells from PBMCs cultured with SARS-CoV-2 spike peptides, collected before COVID-19 vaccination. Receptor source: a human donor who received a COVID-19 vaccine.

The chain recombines TRBV6-4 with TRBJ1-1; D possibly corresponds to TRBD1 (5 bases). V was cut by 3 bases and J by 1 base, with 6 bases left in between. This CDR3 contains 13 residues. Germline loops: CDR1 MRHNA, CDR2 SNTAGT. CDR3 amino acids: CASSEGQNTEAFF. The CDR3 coding sequence is TGTGCCAGCAGTGAGGGGCAGAACACTGAAGCTTTCTTT.

The chain combines TRBV5-1 with TRBJ2-5; D unclear. The CDR3 runs 13 residues. V was cut by 1 base and J by 3 bases, with 7 bases left in between. In germline, CDR1 is SGHRS, CDR2 YFSETQ. The CDR3 DNA reads as TGCGCCAGCAGCTTGTCGACGGAAGAGACCCAGTACTTC. It is translated as CASSLSTEETQYF.

J is TRBJ1-6 and V is TRBV14; the D gene is possibly TRBD1 (6 bases). Trimming took off 4 bases at V and 3 bases at J, with 10 bases between the two ends. The CDR3 contains 15 residues. Germline lookup yields CDR1 SGHDN and CDR2 FVKESK. The CDR3 protein is CASSPRGNYNSPLHF. The CDR3 DNA reads TGTGCCAGCAGCCCCAGGGGAAACTATAATTCACCCCTCCACTTT.

The rearrangement uses TRBV10-3 and TRBJ1-2, with D possibly being TRBD1 (5 bases). V lost 1 base and J 3 bases, leaving 12 bases between the germline ends. The CDR3 consists of 15 residues. CDR1 and CDR2 (germline): ENHRY, SYGVKD. The CDR3 loop reads CAISELAGRHYGYTF. Written as DNA, the CDR3 is TGTGCCATCAGTGAGTTGGCAGGGCGCCACTATGGCTACACCTTC.

The genes are TRBV30 and TRBJ2-6; D call uncertain. Germline CDR1 and CDR2: GTSNPN and SVGIG (reference sequence). V dropped 3 bases and J dropped 1 base, with 4 bases sitting between them. The CDR3 has 13 residues. CDR3 in amino acids: CAWRRSGANVLTF. The CDR3, as DNA: TGTGCCTGGAGGCGTTCTGGGGCCAACGTCCTGACTTTC.

This sequence joins TRBV6-5 and TRBJ1-6, with D perhaps TRBD1 (6 bases). The germline gives CDR1 MNHEY, CDR2 SVGAGI. V was shortened by 2 bases and J by 7 bases, with 12 bases between the two germline ends. There are 15 residues in the CDR3. CDR3 region: CASSYSGRGNSPLHF. CDR3 in DNA: TGTGCCAGCAGTTACAGTGGGAGGGGGAATTCACCCCTCCACTTT.